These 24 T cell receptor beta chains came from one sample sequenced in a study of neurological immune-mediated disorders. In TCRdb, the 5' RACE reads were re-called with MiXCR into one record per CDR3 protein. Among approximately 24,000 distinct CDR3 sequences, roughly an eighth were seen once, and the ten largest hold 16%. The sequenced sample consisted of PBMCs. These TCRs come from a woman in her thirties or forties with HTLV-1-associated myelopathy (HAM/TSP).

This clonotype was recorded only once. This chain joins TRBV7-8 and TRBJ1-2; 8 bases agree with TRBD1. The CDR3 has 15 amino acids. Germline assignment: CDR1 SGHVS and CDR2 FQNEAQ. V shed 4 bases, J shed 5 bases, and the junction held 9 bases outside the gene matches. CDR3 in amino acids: CASSSRHRGGYGYTF. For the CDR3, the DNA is TGTGCCAGCAGCTCTAGGCACAGGGGGGGGTATGGCTACACCTTC. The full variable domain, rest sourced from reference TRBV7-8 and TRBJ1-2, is GAGVSQSPRYKVAKRGQDVALRCDPISGHVSLFWYQQALGQGPEFLTYFQNEAQLDKSGLPSDRFFAERPEGSVSTLKIQRTQQEDSAVYLCASSSRHRGGYGYTFGSGTRLTVV.

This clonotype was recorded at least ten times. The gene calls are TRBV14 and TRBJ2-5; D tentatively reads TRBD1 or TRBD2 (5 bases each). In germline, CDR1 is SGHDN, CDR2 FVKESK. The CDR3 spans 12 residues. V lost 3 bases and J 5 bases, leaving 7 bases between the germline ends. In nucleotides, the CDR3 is TGTGCCAGCAGCCAGGGGGTTGAGACCCAGTACTTC. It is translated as CASSQGVETQYF.

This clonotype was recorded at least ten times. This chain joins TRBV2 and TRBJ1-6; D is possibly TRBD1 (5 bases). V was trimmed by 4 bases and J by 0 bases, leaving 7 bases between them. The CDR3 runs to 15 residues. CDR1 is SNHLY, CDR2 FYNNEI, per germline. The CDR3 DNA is TGTGCCAGCAGTGGACAGCCCTCCTATAATTCACCCCTCCACTTT. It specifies CASSGQPSYNSPLHF.

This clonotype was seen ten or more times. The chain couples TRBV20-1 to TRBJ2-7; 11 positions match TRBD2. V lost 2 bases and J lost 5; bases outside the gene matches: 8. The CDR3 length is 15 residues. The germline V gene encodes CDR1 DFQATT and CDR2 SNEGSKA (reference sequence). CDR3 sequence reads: CSARLAGGRLHEQYF. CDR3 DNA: TGCAGTGCTAGACTAGCGGGGGGCCGTCTGCACGAGCAGTACTTC.

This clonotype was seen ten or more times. For the CDR3, the DNA is TGCGCCAGCAGCCCTCTGGATCATGGGGAGACCCAGTACTTC. It yields the protein CASSPLDHGETQYF. The V call is TRBV5-1, the J call TRBJ2-5; D is uncertain. V was pared by 4 bases and J by 5 bases, with 15 bases between. This CDR3 comprises 14 residues. Germline V CDR1 and CDR2: SGHRS, YFSETQ. Looking up the rest from reference TRBV5-1 and TRBJ2-5 gives the full variable domain: KAGVTQTPRYLIKTRGQQVTLSCSPISGHRSVSWYQQTPGQGLQFLFEYFSETQRNKGNFPGRFSGRQFSNSRSEMNVSTLELGDSALYLCASSPLDHGETQYFGPGTRLLVL.

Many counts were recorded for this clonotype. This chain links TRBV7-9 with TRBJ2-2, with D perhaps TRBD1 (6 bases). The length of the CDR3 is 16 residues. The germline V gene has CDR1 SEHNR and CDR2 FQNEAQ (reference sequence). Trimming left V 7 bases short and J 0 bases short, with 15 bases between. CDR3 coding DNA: TGTGCCAGCACTTTTCCGGGACATCCGAACACCGGGGAGCTGTTTTTT. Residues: CASTFPGHPNTGELFF.

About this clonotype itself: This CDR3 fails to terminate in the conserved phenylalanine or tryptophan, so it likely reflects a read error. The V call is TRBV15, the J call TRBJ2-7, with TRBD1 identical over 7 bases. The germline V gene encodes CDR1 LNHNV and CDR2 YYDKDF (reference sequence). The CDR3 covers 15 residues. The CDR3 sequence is CATSREYGTAYEQYY. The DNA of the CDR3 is TGTGCTACCAGCAGAGAATATGGGACAGCCTACGAGCAGTACTAC.

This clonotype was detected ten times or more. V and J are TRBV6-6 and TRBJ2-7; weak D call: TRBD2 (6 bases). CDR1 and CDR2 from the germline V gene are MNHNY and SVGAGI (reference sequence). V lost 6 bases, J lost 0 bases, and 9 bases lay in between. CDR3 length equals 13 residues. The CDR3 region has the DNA TGTGCCAGCAGCCCCGGGAGCTCCTACGAGCAGTACTTC. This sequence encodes CASSPGSSYEQYF.

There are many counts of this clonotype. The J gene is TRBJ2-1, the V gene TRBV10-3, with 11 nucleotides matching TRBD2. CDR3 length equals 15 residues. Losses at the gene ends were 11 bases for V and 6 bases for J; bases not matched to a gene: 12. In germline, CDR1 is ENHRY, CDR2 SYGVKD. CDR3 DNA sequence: TGTGCCGCCGAGACTAGCGGGGTGACGTCCAATGAGCAGTTCTTC. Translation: CAAETSGVTSNEQFF.

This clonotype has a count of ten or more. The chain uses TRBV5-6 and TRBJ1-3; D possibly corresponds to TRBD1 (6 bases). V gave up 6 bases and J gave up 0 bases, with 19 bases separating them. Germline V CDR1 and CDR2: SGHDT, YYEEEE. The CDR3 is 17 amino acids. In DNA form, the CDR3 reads TGTGCCAGCAATCCAGGGGCCACTTTGAGCTCTGGAAACACCATATATTTT. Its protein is CASNPGATLSSGNTIYF.

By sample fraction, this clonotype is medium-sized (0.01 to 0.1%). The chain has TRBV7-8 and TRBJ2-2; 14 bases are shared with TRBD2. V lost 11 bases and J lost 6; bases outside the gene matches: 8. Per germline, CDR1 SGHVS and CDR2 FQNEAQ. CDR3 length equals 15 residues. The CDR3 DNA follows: TGTGCCGGACAGACTAGCGGGGGGGCTGCCGGGGAGCTGTTTTTT. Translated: CAGQTSGGAAGELFF.

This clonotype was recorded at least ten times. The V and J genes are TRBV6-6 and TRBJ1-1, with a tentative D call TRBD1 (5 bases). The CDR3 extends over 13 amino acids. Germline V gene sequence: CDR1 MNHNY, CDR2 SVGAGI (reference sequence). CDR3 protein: CAAGTDGNTEAFF. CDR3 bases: TGTGCGGCGGGGACCGACGGTAACACTGAAGCTTTCTTT.

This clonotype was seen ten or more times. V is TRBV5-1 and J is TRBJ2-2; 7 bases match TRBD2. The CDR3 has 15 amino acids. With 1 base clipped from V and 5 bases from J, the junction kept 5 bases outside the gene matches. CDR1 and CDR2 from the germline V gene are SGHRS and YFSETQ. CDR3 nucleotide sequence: TGCGCCAGCAGCTTGTCGGGGGGAGAAACCGGGGAGCTGTTTTTT. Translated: CASSLSGGETGELFF.

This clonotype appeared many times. CDR3 coding DNA: TGTGCCAGCAGTGAACGAGGGAGGGGTTCACCCCTCCACTTT. Translating gives CASSERGRGSPLHF. The chain combines TRBV25-1 with TRBJ1-6, with D tentatively TRBD1 (5 bases). Deletions cut 2 bases from V and 9 bases from J, with 11 bases between. Germline CDR1 MGHDK, CDR2 SYGVNS. The CDR3 is 14 amino acids.

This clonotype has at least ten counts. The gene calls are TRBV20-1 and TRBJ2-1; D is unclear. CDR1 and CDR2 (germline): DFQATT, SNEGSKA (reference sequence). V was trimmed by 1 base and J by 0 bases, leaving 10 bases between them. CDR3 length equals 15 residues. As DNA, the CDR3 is TGCAGTGCTAGAGTCCCCGTGAGCTCCTACAATGAGCAGTTCTTC. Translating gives CSARVPVSSYNEQFF.

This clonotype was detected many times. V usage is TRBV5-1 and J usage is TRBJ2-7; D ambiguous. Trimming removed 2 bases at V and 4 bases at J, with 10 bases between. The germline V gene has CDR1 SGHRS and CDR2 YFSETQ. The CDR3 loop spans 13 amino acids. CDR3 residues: CASSFYDGYEQYF. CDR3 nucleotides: TGCGCCAGCAGCTTCTACGACGGGTACGAGCAGTACTTC.

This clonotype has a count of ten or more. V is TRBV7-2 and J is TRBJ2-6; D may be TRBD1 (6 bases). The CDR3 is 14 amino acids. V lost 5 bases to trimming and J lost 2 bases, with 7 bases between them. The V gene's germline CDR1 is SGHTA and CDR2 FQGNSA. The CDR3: CASSRTAGANVLTF. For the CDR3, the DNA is TGTGCCAGCAGCCGGACAGCTGGGGCCAACGTCCTGACTTTC.

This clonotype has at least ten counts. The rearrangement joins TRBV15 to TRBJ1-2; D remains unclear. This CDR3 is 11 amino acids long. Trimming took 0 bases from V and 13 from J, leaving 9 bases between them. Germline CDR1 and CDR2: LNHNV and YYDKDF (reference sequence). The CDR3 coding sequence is TGTGCCACCAGCAGAGATGGGCCGTGCACCTTC. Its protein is CATSRDGPCTF.

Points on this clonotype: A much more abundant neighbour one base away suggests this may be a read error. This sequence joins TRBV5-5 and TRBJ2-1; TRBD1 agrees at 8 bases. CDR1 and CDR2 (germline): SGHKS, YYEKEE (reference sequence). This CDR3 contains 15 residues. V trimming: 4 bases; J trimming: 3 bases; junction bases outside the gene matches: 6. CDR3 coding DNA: TGTGCCAGCAGCCGGACAGGGATTGTCTACAATGAGCAGTTCTTC. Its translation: CASSRTGIVYNEQFF.

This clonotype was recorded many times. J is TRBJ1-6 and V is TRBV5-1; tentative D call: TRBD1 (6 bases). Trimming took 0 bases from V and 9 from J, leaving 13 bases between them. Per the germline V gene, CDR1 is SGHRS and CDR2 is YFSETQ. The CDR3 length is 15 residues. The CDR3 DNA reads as TGCGCCAGCAGCTTGGGAAGAGGGGGGGGTTCACCCCTCCACTTT. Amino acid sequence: CASSLGRGGGSPLHF.

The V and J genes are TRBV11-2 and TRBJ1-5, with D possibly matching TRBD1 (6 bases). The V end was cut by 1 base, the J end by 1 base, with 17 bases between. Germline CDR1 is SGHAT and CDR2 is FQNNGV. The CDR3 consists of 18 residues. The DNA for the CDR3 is TGTGCCAGCAGCTTAGGCCAGGGGTCGGGAAGGAGCAATCAGCCCCAGCATTTT. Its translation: CASSLGQGSGRSNQPQHF.

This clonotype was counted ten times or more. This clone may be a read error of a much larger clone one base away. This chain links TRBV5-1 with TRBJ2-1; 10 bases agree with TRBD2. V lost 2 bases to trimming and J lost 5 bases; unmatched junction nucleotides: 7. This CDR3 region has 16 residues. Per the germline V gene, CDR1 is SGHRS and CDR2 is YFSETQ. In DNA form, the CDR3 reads TGCGCCAGCAGCTTTTCTAGCGGGGGCCGCCACAATGAGCAGTTCTTC. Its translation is CASSFSSGGRHNEQFF.

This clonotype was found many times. The CDR3 here is CASSLARYLNTGELFF. In DNA, the CDR3 is TGCGCCAGCAGCTTGGCTCGCTACTTGAACACCGGGGAGCTGTTTTTT. The V and J genes are TRBV5-1 and TRBJ2-2; no definite D call. CDR1 is SGHRS and CDR2 is YFSETQ in the germline V gene. The V end was cut by 0 bases, the J end by 1 base, with 10 bases between. The CDR3 length is 16 residues.

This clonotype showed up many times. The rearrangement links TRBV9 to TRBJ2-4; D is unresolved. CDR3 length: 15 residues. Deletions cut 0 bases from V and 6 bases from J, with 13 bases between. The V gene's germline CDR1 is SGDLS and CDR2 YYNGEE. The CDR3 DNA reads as TGTGCCAGCAGCGTAGGGCAGGCAGAAGGAAACATTCAGTACTTC. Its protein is CASSVGQAEGNIQYF.